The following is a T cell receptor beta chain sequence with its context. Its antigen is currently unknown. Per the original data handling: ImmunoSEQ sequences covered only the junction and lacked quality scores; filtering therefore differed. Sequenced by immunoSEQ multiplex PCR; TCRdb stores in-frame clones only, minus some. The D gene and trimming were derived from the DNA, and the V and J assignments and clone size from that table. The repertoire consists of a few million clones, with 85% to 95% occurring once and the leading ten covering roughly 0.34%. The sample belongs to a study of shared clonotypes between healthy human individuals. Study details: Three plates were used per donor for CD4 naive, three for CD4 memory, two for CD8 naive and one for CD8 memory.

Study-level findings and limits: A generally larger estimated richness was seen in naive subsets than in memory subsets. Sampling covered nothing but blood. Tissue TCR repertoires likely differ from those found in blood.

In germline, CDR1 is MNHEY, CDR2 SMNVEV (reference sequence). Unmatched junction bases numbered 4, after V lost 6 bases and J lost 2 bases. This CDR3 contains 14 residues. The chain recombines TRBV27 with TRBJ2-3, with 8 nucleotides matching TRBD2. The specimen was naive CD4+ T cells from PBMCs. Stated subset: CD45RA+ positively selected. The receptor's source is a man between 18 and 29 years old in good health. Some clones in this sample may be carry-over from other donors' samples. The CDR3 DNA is TGTGCCAGCAGGAAAGCGGGAGTCACAGATACGCAGTATTTT. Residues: CASRKAGVTDTQYF.